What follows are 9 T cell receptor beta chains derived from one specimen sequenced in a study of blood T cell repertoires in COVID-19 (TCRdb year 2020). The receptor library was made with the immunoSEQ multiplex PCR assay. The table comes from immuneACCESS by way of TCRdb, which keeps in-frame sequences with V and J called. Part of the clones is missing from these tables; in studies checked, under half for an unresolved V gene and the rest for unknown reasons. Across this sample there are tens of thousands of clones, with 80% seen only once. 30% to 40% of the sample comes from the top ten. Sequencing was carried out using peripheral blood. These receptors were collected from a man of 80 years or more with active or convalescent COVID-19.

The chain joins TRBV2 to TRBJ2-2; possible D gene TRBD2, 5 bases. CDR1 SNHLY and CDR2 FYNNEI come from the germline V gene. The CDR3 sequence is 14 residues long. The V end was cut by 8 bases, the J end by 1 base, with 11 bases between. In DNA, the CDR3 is TGTGCCAGCCTACTAGACTTGAACACCGGGGAGCTGTTTTTT. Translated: CASLLDLNTGELFF.

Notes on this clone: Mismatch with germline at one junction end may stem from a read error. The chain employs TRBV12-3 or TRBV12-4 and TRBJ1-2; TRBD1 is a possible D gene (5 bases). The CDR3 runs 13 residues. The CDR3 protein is CASSLGQFYGYTF. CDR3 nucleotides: TGTGCCAGCAGCTTAGGACAATTTTATGGCTACACCTTC.

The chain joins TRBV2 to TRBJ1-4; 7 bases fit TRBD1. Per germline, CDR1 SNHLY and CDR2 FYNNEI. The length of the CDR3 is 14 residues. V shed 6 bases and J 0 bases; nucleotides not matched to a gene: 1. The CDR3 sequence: CASRGTATNEKLFF. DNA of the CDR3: TGTGCCAGCAGGGGGACAGCAACTAATGAAAAACTGTTTTTT.

The CDR3 nucleotides read TGTGCCAGCAGCTTAAGCGGGGGGGCCATAGAGACCCAGTACTTC. Its translation is CASSLSGGAIETQYF. V usage is TRBV7-2 and J usage is TRBJ2-5; 10 positions agree with TRBD2. This CDR3 spans 15 amino acids. Germline assignment: CDR1 SGHTA and CDR2 FQGNSA. J lost 4 bases, V lost 2 bases, and 4 bases had no gene match.

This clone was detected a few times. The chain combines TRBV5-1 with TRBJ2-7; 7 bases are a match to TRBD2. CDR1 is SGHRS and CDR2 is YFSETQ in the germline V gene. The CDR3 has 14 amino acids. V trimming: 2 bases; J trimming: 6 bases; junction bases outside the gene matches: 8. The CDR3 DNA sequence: TGCGCCAGCAGCTTCTTAACGGGAGGTGGCGAGCAGTACTTC. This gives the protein CASSFLTGGGEQYF.

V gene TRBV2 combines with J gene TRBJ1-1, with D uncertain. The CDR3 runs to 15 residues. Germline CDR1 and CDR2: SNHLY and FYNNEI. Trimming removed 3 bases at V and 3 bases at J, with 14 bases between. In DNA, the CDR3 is TGTGCCAGCAGTGATTCGGGGAGGGCTGACACTGAAGCTTTCTTT. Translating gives CASSDSGRADTEAFF.

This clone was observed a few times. The CDR3 bases are TGTGCCAGTAGTATAGATGGGGCTGGGACGCAGTATTTT. This gives the protein CASSIDGAGTQYF. The chain recombines TRBV19 with TRBJ2-3, with D possibly being TRBD1 (5 bases). CDR3 size: 13 residues. Germline V gene lookup returns CDR1 LNHDA and CDR2 SQIVND (reference sequence). V lost 0 bases and J 9 bases, leaving 10 bases between the germline ends.

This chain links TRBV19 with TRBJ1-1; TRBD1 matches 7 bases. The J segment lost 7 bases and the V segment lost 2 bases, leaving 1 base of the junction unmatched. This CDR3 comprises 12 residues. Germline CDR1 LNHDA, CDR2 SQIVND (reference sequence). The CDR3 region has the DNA TGTGCCAGTAGTATACAGGGGGGTGAAGCTTTCTTT. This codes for CASSIQGGEAFF.

The CDR3 bases are TGTGCCAGCAGTTTGTCGGCAACGGAGGGTCGGGCTTTCTTT. This translates into CASSLSATEGRAFF. The chain combines TRBV28 with TRBJ1-1; D ambiguous. The CDR3 is made up of 14 amino acids. CDR1 MDHEN and CDR2 SYDVKM come from the germline V gene. Trimming shortened V by 3 bases and J by 11 bases, and 19 bases separated the two germline ends.